This note documents a single T cell receptor (beta chain) sequence. The antigen it recognizes is unknown. Nothing much larger sits one base from this clone, and base qualities are not available. Looking up the germline V gene yields CDR1 KGHSY and CDR2 FQNENV. Including the terminal cysteine and phenylalanine, the CDR3 comprises 14 residues. The CDR3 DNA has 42 bases and is translated from base 1. Clipping removes 5 bases from V and 1 base from J, with 0 as the unmatched junction base count. The sample comes from a study of T cell changes during pregnancy in multiple sclerosis (dated by TCRdb to the late 2010s). Turning to the overall study: The study looked at changes in the T cell repertoire across pregnancy in women with multiple sclerosis.

The library was built by means of the immunoSEQ multiplex PCR assay. What TCRdb holds here is the immuneACCESS table cut down to in-frame rearrangements. Part of the clones is not present; checked against another copy, under half of the missing clones reflect an unresolved V gene, and the others are unexplained. In this sample the table shows around 68,000 clones, 90% to 95% of which occur a single time. 2.2% of the sample lies in the top ten. Source: peripheral blood, taken in the third trimester of pregnancy. The receptor's source is a female donor in good health, enrolled as a control in a pregnancy study. In this chain, TRBV16 is recombined with TRBJ2-3, and 10 junction bases match TRBD2. The DNA is TGTGCCAGCAGCGGGACTAGCGGCACAGATACGCAGTATTTT. Its product reads: CASSGTSGTDTQYF.